These 3 T cell receptor beta chains came from one sample sequenced in a study of immune evolution from preneoplasia to lung adenocarcinoma. Sequencing used immunoSEQ multiplex PCR; TCRdb keeps in-frame clones, though not all of them. This table has about 15,000 clones, roughly 80% appearing once. The sequenced material came from FFPE minimally invasive lung adenocarcinoma tissue. These receptors originate from a person aged 55-80 years with lung adenocarcinoma.

This clone was observed a single time. The J gene is TRBJ1-2, the V gene TRBV6-1; perhaps TRBD1 as D (6 bases). Trimming removed 8 bases at V and 4 bases at J, with 14 bases between. From germline, CDR1 is MNHNS and CDR2 SASEGT. This CDR3 has 13 amino acids. DNA of the CDR3: TGTGCCAGCTCGCTACAGGGTGGCTATGGCTACACCTTC. This codes for CASSLQGGYGYTF.

The gene calls are TRBV18 and TRBJ2-1; 9 bases line up with TRBD2. With V trimmed by 2 bases and J by 1 base, 9 bases remained unmatched. This CDR3 region has 18 residues. Germline V CDR1 and CDR2: KGHSH, LQKENI. CDR3 bases: TGTGCCAGCTCACCAGCGGGCCTAGCGGGACTATCCTACAATGAGCAGTTCTTC. It yields the protein CASSPAGLAGLSYNEQFF.

This chain joins TRBV4-3 and TRBJ2-3; D gene uncertain. The CDR3 totals 19 residues. Trimming took 0 bases from V and 1 from J, leaving 20 bases between them. Germline CDR1 is LGHNA and CDR2 is YSLEER. This CDR3 is CASSQDNPLVSLGTDTQYF. CDR3 nucleotide sequence: TGCGCCAGCAGCCAAGATAACCCCCTAGTCAGTCTAGGCACAGATACGCAGTATTTT.